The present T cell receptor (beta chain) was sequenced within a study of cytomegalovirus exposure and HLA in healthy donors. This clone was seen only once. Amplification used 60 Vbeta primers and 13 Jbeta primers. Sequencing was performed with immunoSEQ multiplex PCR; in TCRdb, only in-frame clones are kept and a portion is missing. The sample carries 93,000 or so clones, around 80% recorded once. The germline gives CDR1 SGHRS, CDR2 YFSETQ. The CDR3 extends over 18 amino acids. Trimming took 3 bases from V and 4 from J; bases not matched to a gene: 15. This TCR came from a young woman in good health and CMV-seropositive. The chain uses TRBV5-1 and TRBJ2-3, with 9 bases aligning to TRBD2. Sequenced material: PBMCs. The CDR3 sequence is CASSWLRLAGVTPDTQYF. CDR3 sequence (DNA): TGCGCCAGCAGCTGGCTACGCTTAGCGGGAGTAACCCCAGATACGCAGTATTTT.